This TCR beta chain appears in the sequencing data of a study of CD8 T cells in Susac syndrome. Random hexamers were used to reverse transcribe the RNA input (roughly 0.5 to 1 ug). Amplification of the TCR beta CDR3 was carried out by immunoSEQ multiplex PCR, which spanned a total of 54 Vbeta and 13 Jbeta segments. Each CDR3 protein gets one entry after TCRdb re-called the immunoSEQ multiplex PCR reads with MiXCR. Seen here are a few hundred thousand distinct CDR3 sequences, roughly 95% observed once, and the top ten hold 0.055% to 0.075%. The authors carried out high-throughput sequencing of TCR beta. They applied it to CD8+ and CD4+ T cells obtained from blood. TEMRA cells underwent FACS enrichment and CD8+ and CD4+ T cells underwent negative isolation. Sequenced material: CD4+ T cells from PBMCs. The TCR originated in a human donor with multiple sclerosis.

CDR3 coding DNA: TGTGCCAGCAGCCAGGGAGCAAGGGACTACGAGCAGTACTTC. Translation: CASSQGARDYEQYF. V is TRBV3-1 and J is TRBJ2-7; TRBD2 is a possible D gene (5 bases). V was cut by 3 bases and J by 3 bases, with 12 bases left in between. The CDR3 spans 14 residues. CDR1 and CDR2 from the germline V gene are LGHDT and YNNKEL (reference sequence).